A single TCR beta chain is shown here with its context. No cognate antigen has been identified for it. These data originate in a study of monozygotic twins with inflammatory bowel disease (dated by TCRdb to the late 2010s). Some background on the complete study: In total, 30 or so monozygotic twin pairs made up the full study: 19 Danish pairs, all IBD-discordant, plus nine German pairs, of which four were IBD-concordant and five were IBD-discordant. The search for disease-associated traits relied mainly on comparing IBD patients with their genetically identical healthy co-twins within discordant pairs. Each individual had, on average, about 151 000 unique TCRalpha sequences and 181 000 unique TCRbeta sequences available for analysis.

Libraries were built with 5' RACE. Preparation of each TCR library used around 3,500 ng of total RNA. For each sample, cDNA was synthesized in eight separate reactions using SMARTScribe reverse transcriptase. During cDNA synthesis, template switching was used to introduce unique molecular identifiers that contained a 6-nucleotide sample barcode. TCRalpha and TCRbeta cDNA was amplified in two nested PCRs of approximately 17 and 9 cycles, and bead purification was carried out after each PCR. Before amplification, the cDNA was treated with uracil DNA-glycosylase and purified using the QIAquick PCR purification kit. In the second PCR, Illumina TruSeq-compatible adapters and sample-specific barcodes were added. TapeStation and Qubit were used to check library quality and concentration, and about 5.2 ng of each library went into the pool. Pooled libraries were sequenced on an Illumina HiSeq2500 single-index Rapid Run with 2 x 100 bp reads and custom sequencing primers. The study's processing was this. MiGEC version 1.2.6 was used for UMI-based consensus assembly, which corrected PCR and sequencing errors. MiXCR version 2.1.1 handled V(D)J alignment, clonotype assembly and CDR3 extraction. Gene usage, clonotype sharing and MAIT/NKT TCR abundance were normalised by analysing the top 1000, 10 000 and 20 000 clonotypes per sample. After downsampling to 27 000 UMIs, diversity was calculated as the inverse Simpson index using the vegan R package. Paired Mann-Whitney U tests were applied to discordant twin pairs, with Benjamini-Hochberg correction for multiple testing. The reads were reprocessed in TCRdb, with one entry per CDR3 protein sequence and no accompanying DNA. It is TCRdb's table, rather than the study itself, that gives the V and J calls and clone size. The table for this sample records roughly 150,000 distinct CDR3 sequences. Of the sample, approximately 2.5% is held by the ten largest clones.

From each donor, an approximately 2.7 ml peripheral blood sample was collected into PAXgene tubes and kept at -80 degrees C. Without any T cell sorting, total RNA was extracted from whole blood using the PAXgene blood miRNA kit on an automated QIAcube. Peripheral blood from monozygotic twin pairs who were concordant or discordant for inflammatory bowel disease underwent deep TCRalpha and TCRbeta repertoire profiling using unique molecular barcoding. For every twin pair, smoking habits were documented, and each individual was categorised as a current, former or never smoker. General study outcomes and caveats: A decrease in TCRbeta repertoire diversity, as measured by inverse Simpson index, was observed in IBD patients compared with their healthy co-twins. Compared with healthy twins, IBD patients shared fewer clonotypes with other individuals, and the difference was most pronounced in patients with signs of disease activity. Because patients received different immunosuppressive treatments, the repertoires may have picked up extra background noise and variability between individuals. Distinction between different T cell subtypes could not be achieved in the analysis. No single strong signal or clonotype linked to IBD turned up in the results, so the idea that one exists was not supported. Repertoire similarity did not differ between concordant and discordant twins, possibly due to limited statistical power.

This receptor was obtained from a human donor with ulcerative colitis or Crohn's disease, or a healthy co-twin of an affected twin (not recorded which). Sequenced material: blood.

The CDR3 loop reads CASSIQGRDEKLFF. The rearrangement combines TRBV5-1 with TRBJ1-4; TCRdb's D call of TRBD1 is untestable without DNA. From its cysteine to its phenylalanine, the CDR3 spans 14 amino acids. No DNA accompanies this entry. From a lookup of the germline V gene, CDR1 and CDR2 are SGHRS and YFSETQ.